This T cell receptor (beta chain) is from a study of T cell responses to AZD1222 COVID-19 vaccine. For the study at large: Analyses pooled second doses at about 4 or about 12 weeks. Overall study findings and caveats: Repertoires were sampled only after the peak T cell response. The number of AZD1222 recipients seropositive at baseline was only five or six. The sample set comprised mostly white British donors with more females, and clonal diversity was possibly underestimated.

V shed 8 bases, J shed 4 bases, and the junction held 9 bases outside the gene matches. The CDR3 loop spans 15 amino acids. CDR1 is SNHLY and CDR2 is FYNNEI in the germline V gene. The assay was immunoSEQ multiplex PCR, and TCRdb's table has in-frame clones only and misses some. The profile shows around 90,000 clones, around nine tenths of them singletons. About this clone itself: As yet, its antigen is unknown.

The rearrangement uses TRBV2 and TRBJ2-2; 8 bases are a match to TRBD1. This specimen was peripheral blood, taken on day 0 of AZD1222 vaccination. The TCR was taken from an adult in good health. The CDR3 DNA is TGTGCCAGCCACCGGACAGGGCCCTCCACCGGGGAGCTGTTTTTT. As protein: CASHRTGPSTGELFF.